This T cell receptor (beta chain) derives from a study of cytomegalovirus exposure and HLA in healthy donors. Across the whole study: When over 300 donors were genotyped, 80% to 90% of them were found to fall in the Caucasian-associated ancestry cluster. Study-level findings and limits: The study put 150 to 200 TCR beta chains on its list as cytomegalovirus-associated. The authors considered a cluster of highly shared sequence variants likely to be a sequencing artifact.

Germline V gene data show CDR1 as SGHDT and CDR2 as YYEEEE. This CDR3 is built from 15 residues. V gave up 4 bases and J gave up 10 bases; unmatched junction bases: 9. Turning to this clone: Its specificity is not known.

With 60 Vbeta and 13 Jbeta primers, the PCR was carried out. Using immunoSEQ multiplex PCR, the repertoire was profiled, and TCRdb retains in-frame clones only, with some absent. The sample includes under 150,000 clones, 65% to 80% of them seen just once. Material: PBMCs. The clonotype originates from a woman between 40 and 50 years old in good health and CMV-seronegative. The V call is TRBV5-6, the J call TRBJ1-6; 9 bases line up with TRBD1. This CDR3 is CASSENGQGSSPLHF. The CDR3 DNA reads TGTGCCAGCAGCGAAAACGGACAGGGGAGCTCACCCCTCCACTTT.